What follows is one T cell receptor (beta chain) and its context. Antigen specificity is unknown. Libraries were prepared by immunoSEQ multiplex PCR; TCRdb keeps only in-frame clonotypes and omits some of them. This table holds approximately 99,000 clones, 85% to 90% found once. This entry is derived from a study of radiotherapy plus CTLA-4 blockade in lung cancer. Overall study results and limits: TCR clones of tumor origin grew in blood after radiotherapy plus ipilimumab.

Germline CDR1 is SQVTM and CDR2 is ANQGSEA. This CDR3 has 15 amino acids. The V end was cut by 8 bases, the J end by 0 bases, with 17 bases between. This sample comprised peripheral blood, obtained from a patient treated with radiotherapy plus ipilimumab. This clonotype was obtained from a human donor with non-small cell lung cancer that progressed on radiotherapy plus ipilimumab. The V gene is TRBV29-1, the J gene TRBJ1-5; D unresolved. The CDR3: CSSWHNLYSNQPQHF. CDR3 coding DNA: TGCAGCTCCTGGCACAACCTTTATAGCAATCAGCCCCAGCATTTT.